The text below deals with one T cell receptor beta chain. Its antigen remains undetermined. Within one base of it there is no much larger clone, and no base qualities were kept. This sample was taken from a study of blood T cell repertoires in COVID-19 (dated by TCRdb to about 2020). Regarding the complete study: Samples covering the acute and convalescent phases of COVID-19 were provided by collaborators in the United States, Italy and Spain. Subjects who had been exposed to COVID-19, were actively infected with it, or had recovered from it provided the deeply sampled blood TCRbeta repertoires that made up the dataset. Where available, HLA class I and class II types were taken from metadata supplied by the sample provider and were not determined by assay-based typing. Samples were obtained from the ongoing ImmuneRACE study (first 160 participants) and from over 1,000 subjects provided by 6 global collaborators. The repertoires were made available in a free public database intended to serve as a resource for research on the immune response to SARS-CoV-2. The prospective study material was composed of cDNA or gDNA derived from T cells, B-cell-depleted T cells, or PBMCs. A de-identified subject ID, COVID-19 status, age in years and sex were almost always included in the sample metadata. Beyond this particular receptor, the publication reports: The amount of clinical and demographic metadata varied by source and participant and was provided uncurated.

TCRbeta CDR3 regions were amplified from genomic DNA using the immunoSEQ Assay, a bias-controlled multiplex PCR. In the original analysis: Nucleated cell counts per sample were estimated from amplification of reference gene primers within the assay. To quantify the absolute abundance of each unique TCRbeta CDR3 rearrangement, sequence reads were collapsed and filtered. Productive Simpson clonality was computed per sample as the square root of Simpson's diversity index over productive rearrangements. TCRdb obtained this table from immuneACCESS and retained in-frame rearrangements with V and J assigned. These tables miss some clones; where compared with another copy, unresolved V genes account for less than half of the shortfall, and the remainder is unexplained. V, J and clone size are those of that table, while D and trimming were read from the DNA. In this sample the table shows 75,000 or so clones, roughly 85% of which occur a single time. Jointly, the top ten make up roughly 5% of the sample.

Whole blood was collected in K2EDTA tubes by collaborating institutions according to the institutions' own protocols. For TCRbeta analysis, collaborators shipped samples in one of three forms: frozen whole blood, isolated PBMCs, or DNA extracted from either of those sample types. Germline trimming: 6 bases from V, 6 bases from J; junction bases outside gene matches: 8. The germline V gene yields SGHVS for CDR1 and FQNEAQ for CDR2. From the cysteine up to the phenylalanine, the CDR3 has a length of 14 residues. The read is trimmed to its CDR3 DNA, 42 bases read in frame from base 1. The V and J segments used are TRBV7-8 and TRBJ1-2, with 9 bases matching TRBD1. This receptor was taken from a woman of 80 years or more with active or convalescent COVID-19. The sequencing input was peripheral blood. The DNA is TGTGCCAGCAGTTCACCGGGACAGGGCAATGGCTACACCTTC. This yields the protein CASSSPGQGNGYTF.